The 5 T cell receptor beta chains in this list originate from one sample, sequenced in a study of T-cell reconstitution after alpha-beta-depleted transplantation in children. Study-wide results and limits: Expanded clones from the graft, numbering several hundred, reportedly supplied alpha-beta T cells about two months after transplant.

Their specific antigens are unknown. The authors prepared the TCRbeta library with unique molecular identifiers. A single record per CDR3 protein comes from TCRdb applying MiXCR to the PCR reads. The sample lists approximately 32,000 distinct CDR3 sequences; 5% to 7% were seen once. Here the sequenced sample was peripheral blood, taken 60 days after TCRalphabeta/CD19-depleted stem cell transplant. These receptors were obtained from a child younger than two who had a stem cell transplant for acute myeloid leukemia, so the T cells may come from the graft donor.

This clonotype was seen at least ten times. The CDR3 spells CSARDRTGSSYEQYF. DNA for the CDR3: TGCAGTGCTAGAGACCGGACAGGGAGCTCCTACGAGCAGTACTTC. This chain joins TRBV20-1 and TRBJ2-7, with 8 bases matching TRBD1. V lost 0 bases and J lost 0; bases outside the gene matches: 4. Germline-derived CDR1 and CDR2 are DFQATT and SNEGSKA (reference sequence). The CDR3 loop spans 15 amino acids.

As for this clonotype: This may stem from a read error, because a much larger clone lies one nucleotide away. This chain uses TRBV7-9 with TRBJ2-1, with 10 bases lining up with TRBD1. CDR3 length equals 15 residues. Germline CDR1 reads SEHNR; CDR2 reads FQNEAQ (reference sequence). Trimming at V came to 4 bases and at J to 7 bases, leaving 7 bases not matched to a gene. Here the CDR3 reads CASSCGQGEVNEQFF. CDR3 DNA: TGTGCCAGCAGCTGCGGACAGGGGGAAGTGAATGAGCAGTTCTTC.

This clonotype showed up many times. The chain links TRBV9 to TRBJ1-4; TRBD1 aligns across 7 bases. V trimming: 4 bases; J trimming: 5 bases; junction bases outside the gene matches: 8. The CDR3 sequence is 15 residues long. Germline CDR1 is SGDLS and CDR2 is YYNGEE. CDR3 sequence reads: CASSTTGTENEKLFF. CDR3 DNA sequence: TGTGCCAGCAGCACCACCGGGACAGAAAATGAAAAACTGTTTTTT.

This clonotype came up many times. V and J are TRBV5-1 and TRBJ2-1; 7 bases agree with TRBD1. With V trimmed by 2 bases and J by 2 bases, 10 bases remained unmatched. This CDR3 has 17 amino acids. Germline CDR1 reads SGHRS; CDR2 reads YFSETQ. In DNA, the CDR3 is TGCGCCAGCAGCTTCCCTCCGACAGGGAGCACCTACAATGAGCAGTTCTTC. The encoded protein is CASSFPPTGSTYNEQFF. The variable domain in full, completed from reference TRBV5-1 and TRBJ2-1, reads KAGVTQTPRYLIKTRGQQVTLSCSPISGHRSVSWYQQTPGQGLQFLFEYFSETQRNKGNFPGRFSGRQFSNSRSEMNVSTLELGDSALYLCASSFPPTGSTYNEQFFGPGTRLTVL.

This clonotype has at least ten counts. The genes are TRBV6-5 and TRBJ2-1, with D tentatively TRBD2 (6 bases). The CDR3 is made up of 17 amino acids. Germline V gene sequence: CDR1 MNHEY, CDR2 SVGAGI. V was trimmed by 0 bases and J by 0 bases, leaving 12 bases between them. This chain's CDR3 is CASSYSGGTYSYNEQFF. The DNA for the CDR3 is TGTGCCAGCAGTTACTCAGGCGGGACTTACTCCTACAATGAGCAGTTCTTC.